This T cell receptor beta chain was sequenced in a study of blood T cell repertoires in COVID-19. The CDR3 covers 16 residues. With 0 bases clipped from V and 9 bases from J, the junction kept 11 bases outside the gene matches. Looked up from germline, CDR1 is SGHRS and CDR2 is YFSETQ. In the source study's methods: By means of reference gene primer amplification, nucleated cell counts were estimated. Here immunoSEQ multiplex PCR was the method, and the copy in TCRdb shows in-frame clones only, minus some. The V and J calls and the clone size are those of that table, but D and trimming were determined from the DNA. The table has about 110,000 clones, roughly 82% seen once.

This TCR was recovered from a woman aged 55-69 years with acute or convalescent COVID-19. Source material: peripheral blood. The chain recombines TRBV5-1 with TRBJ2-1; 8 bases match TRBD2. CDR3 protein: CASSLAGGVQSGEQFF. The CDR3 coding sequence is TGCGCCAGCAGCTTGGCGGGGGGGGTTCAATCGGGTGAGCAGTTCTTC.